This record concerns one TCR beta chain sequence. PCR involved 60 Vbeta and 13 Jbeta primers. Only in-frame clones appear in the TCRdb table, and some are missing; sequencing was by immunoSEQ multiplex PCR. The specimen's table records approximately 77,000 clones. These data are taken from a study of cytomegalovirus exposure and HLA in healthy donors. Germline CDR1 GTSNPN, CDR2 SVGIG (reference sequence). With V trimmed by 2 bases and J by 4 bases, 5 bases remained unmatched. The CDR3 is 14 amino acids. The TCR comes from a man younger than 45 in good health and CMV-seronegative. Specimen: PBMCs. V usage is TRBV30 and J usage is TRBJ2-3, with 8 bases lining up with TRBD1. The CDR3 protein is CAWSKQGAADTQYF. CDR3 coding DNA: TGTGCCTGGAGTAAGCAGGGGGCAGCAGATACGCAGTATTTT. Complete variable domain (other parts from reference TRBV30 and TRBJ2-3): SQTIHQWPATLVQPVGSPLSLECTVEGTSNPNLYWYRQAAGRGLQLLFYSVGIGQISSEVPQNLSASRPQDRQFILSSKKLLLSDSGFYLCAWSKQGAADTQYFGPGTRLTVL.